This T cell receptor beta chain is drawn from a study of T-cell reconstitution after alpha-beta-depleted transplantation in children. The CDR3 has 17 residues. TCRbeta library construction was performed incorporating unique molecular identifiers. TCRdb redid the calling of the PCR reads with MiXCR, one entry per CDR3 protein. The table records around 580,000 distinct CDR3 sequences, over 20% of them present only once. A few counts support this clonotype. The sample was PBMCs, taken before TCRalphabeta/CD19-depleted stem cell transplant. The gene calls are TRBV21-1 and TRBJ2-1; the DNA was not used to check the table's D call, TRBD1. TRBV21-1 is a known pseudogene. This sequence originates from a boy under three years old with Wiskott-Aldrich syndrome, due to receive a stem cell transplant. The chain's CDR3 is CASSNLSRQILYNEQFF. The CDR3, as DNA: TGTGCCAGCAGCAATCTCAGTAGACAGATCTTGTACAATGAGCAGTTCTTC.